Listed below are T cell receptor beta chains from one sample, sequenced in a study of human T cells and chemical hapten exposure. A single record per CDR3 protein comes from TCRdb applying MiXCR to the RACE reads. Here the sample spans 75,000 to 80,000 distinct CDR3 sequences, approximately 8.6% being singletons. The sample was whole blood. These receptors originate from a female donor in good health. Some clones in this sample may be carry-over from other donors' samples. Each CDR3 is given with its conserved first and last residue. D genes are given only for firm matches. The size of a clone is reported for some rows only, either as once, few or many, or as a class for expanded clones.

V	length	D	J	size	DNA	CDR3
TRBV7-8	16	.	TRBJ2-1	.	TGTGCCAGCAGCCCCTTAGGGGTCCTCTCCTACAATGAGCAGTTCTTC	CASSPLGVLSYNEQFF
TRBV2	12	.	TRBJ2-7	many	TGTGCCAGCAGTTCGGGGGCCATCGAGCAGTACTTC	CASSSGAIEQYF
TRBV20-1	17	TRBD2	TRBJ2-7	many	TGCAGTGCTAGATTTTTTTCTGTGACTAGCGGGACTTACGAGCAGTACTTC	CSARFFSVTSGTYEQYF
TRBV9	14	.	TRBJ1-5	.	TGTGCCAGCAGCGTAGGCCCTGCACATCAGCCCCAGCATTTT	CASSVGPAHQPQHF
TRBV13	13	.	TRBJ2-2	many	TGTGCCAGCAGCTTCGGGAACACCGGGGAGCTGTTTTTT	CASSFGNTGELFF
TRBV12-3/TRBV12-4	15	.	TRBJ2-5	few	TGTGCCAGCAGTCTCGGTGGCAGGGGTCCAGAGACCCAGTACTTC	CASSLGGRGPETQYF
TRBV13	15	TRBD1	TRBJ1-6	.	TGTGCCAGCAGCGTCAGGGGGACAGGGGACTCACCCCTCCACTTT	CASSVRGTGDSPLHF
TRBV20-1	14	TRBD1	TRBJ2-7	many	TGCAGTGCTAGAGGGGGACAGGTGACCTACGAGCAGTACTTC	CSARGGQVTYEQYF
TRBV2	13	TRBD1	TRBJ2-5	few	TGTGCCAGCAGGGGGACAGGGTCCGAGACCCAGTACTTC	CASRGTGSETQYF
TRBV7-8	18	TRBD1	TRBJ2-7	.	TGTGCCAGCAGCTCAGAACTGACCGGGACAGACGACCGCTACGAGCAGTACTTC	CASSSELTGTDDRYEQYF
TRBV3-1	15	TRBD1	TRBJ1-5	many	TGTGCCAGCAGCCATAGCGGACAGGGAAATCAGCCCCAGCATTTT	CASSHSGQGNQPQHF